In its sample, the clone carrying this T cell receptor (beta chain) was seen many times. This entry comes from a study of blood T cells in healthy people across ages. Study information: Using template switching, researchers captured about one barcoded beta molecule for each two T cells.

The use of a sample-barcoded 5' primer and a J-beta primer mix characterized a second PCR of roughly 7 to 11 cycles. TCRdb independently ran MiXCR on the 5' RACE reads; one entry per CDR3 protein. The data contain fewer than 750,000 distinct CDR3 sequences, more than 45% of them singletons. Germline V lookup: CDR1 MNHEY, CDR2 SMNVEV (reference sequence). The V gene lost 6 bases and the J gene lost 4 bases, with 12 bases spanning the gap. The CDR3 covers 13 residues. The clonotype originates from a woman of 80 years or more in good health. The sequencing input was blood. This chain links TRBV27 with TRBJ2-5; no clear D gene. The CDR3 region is CASSHDGTETQYF. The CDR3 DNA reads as TGTGCCAGCAGCCATGACGGAACAGAGACCCAGTACTTC.